This T cell receptor (beta chain) was captured in a study of glioma-infiltrating T cells (dated by TCRdb to 2016 to 2018). For the study in its entirety: Glioma tissue, non-neoplastic brain tissue and matched peripheral blood mononuclear cells were used as sources from which TCR alpha- and beta-chain repertoires were sequenced. To measure how far tissue and blood T-cell populations diverged, each tissue-infiltrating repertoire was compared against the peripheral blood repertoire of the same patient. The paired cohort comprised three low-grade glioma patients, about eight primary glioblastoma patients and three non-glioma patients contributing non-neoplastic brain tissue. General study outcomes and caveats: Tissue and blood shared very few CDR3 sequences, a result attributed to high CDR3 diversity and limited sampling. Group comparisons rested on small numbers: three non-neoplastic, three low-grade glioma and 7 or 8 glioblastoma patients. VJ-independent divergence between tissue and blood was lower than expected in non-neoplastic patients but higher than expected in all gliomas, particularly low-grade gliomas.

This clonotype was found many times. Its binding antigen is unknown. No per-base quality is available; no much larger clone lies one base away. TCR alpha and beta CDR3 regions were amplified with the iRepertoire nested amplicon-rescue multiplex PCR (arm-PCR) platform from RNA. The input for one-step reverse transcription and amplification was roughly 85-400 ng of tissue mRNA or PBMC total RNA. After bead purification, a secondary multiplex PCR added Illumina adapters, and libraries were gel-purified between 200 and 400 bp. The libraries contained internal 6-nucleotide barcodes that were used for demultiplexing. Sequencing of the libraries was done on an Illumina MiSeq using 2x220 or 2x250 nucleotide paired-end reads. On the study's bioinformatics: Paired reads were merged using FLASH 1.2.11 and were aligned to the GRCh37 human genome using BWA-MEM, after which TRA and TRB reads were extracted. An IMGT-derived reference of cassette sequences and CDR3 motifs, with pseudogenes included, was used for V and J assignment. Reads were translated in three frames, and productive CDR3s were defined by a C…FGXG motif without stop codons. A clonotype was defined as a unique combination of a V-J cassette pair and a CDR3 amino acid sequence. Reads were filtered by Hamming distance, with the threshold set by the sequence error rate of each sample in mapped regions. TCRdb reworked the public reads: Q25 trimming with fastp, MiXCR clone assembly, productive beta chains retained. Identical CDR3 proteins give one entry, which carries the most common genes and DNA. These V and J calls originate from TCRdb's pipeline instead of the authors' own analysis. The sample table holds around 20,000 distinct CDR3 sequences, of which 20% to 25% were seen once. The ten largest account for about 12% of the sample.

The origin of this receptor is a human donor with low-grade glioma or glioblastoma, undergoing nonglioma brain surgery, or in good health (not recorded which). What was sequenced was glioma tissue, nonneoplastic brain tissue, or PBMCs (not recorded which).

The sequence in DNA is TGTGCCAGCAGCCATTTCCGGGACGGAGGTGAAAAACTGTTTTTT. It is translated as CASSHFRDGGEKLFF. The rearrangement combines TRBV3-1 with TRBJ1-4; matching of 5 bases hints at TRBD1 as the D gene. From the cysteine up to the phenylalanine, the CDR3 has a length of 15 residues. Only the CDR3 DNA is retained, 45 bases long and in frame from the first base. Cut back by 3 bases and 7 bases, the V and J ends lie 15 bases apart. CDR1 and CDR2, per the germline V gene (reference sequence), are LGHDT and YNNKEL.